This T cell receptor (beta chain) was retrieved from a study of control samples from healthy donors and cancer patients (dated by TCRdb to the early 2020s). Preparation of the library involved the immunoSEQ multiplex PCR assay. Not all clones reach the TCRdb copy of this immuneACCESS table, which keeps in-frame sequences only. Checked studies attribute under half of the gap to unresolved V genes and leave the rest unexplained. The sample records 100,000 to 150,000 clones, more than 80% of which are singletons. The ten largest clones take up 2.5% of the sample. This clone was observed once. The target of this receptor is not known. Base quality data are lacking; no much larger clone is found one base away. V is pruned by 4 bases and J by 3 bases, leaving 9 bases of the junction without a gene match. The germline V gene gives CDR1 as SGHDN and CDR2 as FVKESK. Taken from cysteine to phenylalanine, the CDR3 has 17 residues. Only CDR3 DNA remains: 51 bases, in frame from the first base.

The V and J segments used are TRBV14 and TRBJ2-1, with 10 middle bases fitting TRBD2. The specimen was blood. The sequence came from a man in his forties in good health. CDR3 sequence: CASSRKLLAGDYNEQFF. The DNA sequence is as follows: TGTGCCAGCAGCCGGAAGCTCCTAGCGGGGGACTACAATGAGCAGTTCTTC.